The 15 T cell receptor beta chains below were found in one sample sequenced in a study of CD8 T cells in ankylosing spondylitis. General study points: Made up of eight highly homologous variants, a TCR beta motif appeared characteristic of ankylosing spondylitis blood.

These TCRs' antigens remain unknown. TCRdb re-derived calls from the 5' RACE reads in MiXCR, one entry per CDR3 protein. This table holds more than 500,000 distinct CDR3 sequences, 5.3% found once. Sequenced material: blood, either unsorted or a sorted T cell fraction (not recorded which). The receptors come from a male donor with ankylosing spondylitis.

The sample holds many counts of this clonotype. The chain uses TRBV6-2 or TRBV6-3 and TRBJ2-3; TRBD2 matches 9 bases. This CDR3 spans 14 amino acids. Germline assignment: CDR1 MNHEY and CDR2 SVGEGT. V dropped 6 bases and J dropped 0; count of bases not matched to a gene: 1. CDR3: CASRSGGSTDTQYF. The CDR3 coding sequence is TGTGCCAGCAGAAGCGGGGGGAGCACAGATACGCAGTATTTT.

This clonotype was counted at least ten times. The chain employs TRBV20-1 and TRBJ1-5, with D maybe TRBD1 (5 bases). This CDR3 is 14 amino acids long. V lost 0 bases to trimming and J lost 8 bases, with 14 bases between them. Per germline, CDR1 DFQATT and CDR2 SNEGSKA (reference sequence). The CDR3 DNA follows: TGCAGTGCTAGAGACCCCCGGGACGGGAAGCCCCAGCATTTT. Protein product: CSARDPRDGKPQHF.

This clonotype was counted many times. The chain couples TRBV5-1 to TRBJ2-7, with D possibly TRBD2 on 6 matching bases. From germline, CDR1 is SGHRS and CDR2 YFSETQ. V was trimmed by 1 base and J by 6 bases, leaving 17 bases between them. This CDR3 contains 15 residues. The CDR3 region is CASSLFLTRGGEQYF. CDR3 nucleotide sequence: TGCGCCAGCAGCTTGTTTCTTACGCGGGGAGGCGAGCAGTACTTC.

This clonotype has a handful of counts. This chain connects TRBV12-3 or TRBV12-4 to TRBJ2-1; D is perhaps TRBD1 (6 bases). This CDR3 contains 15 residues. V lost 2 bases, J lost 5 bases, and 13 bases lay in between. CDR3 sequence: CASSLTGTSHNEQFF. As DNA, the CDR3 is TGTGCCAGCAGTTTAACAGGGACCTCTCACAATGAGCAGTTCTTC.

Ten or more counts support this clonotype. The J gene is TRBJ2-7, the V gene TRBV6-2 or TRBV6-3; TRBD2 aligns across 7 bases. The J segment lost 2 bases and the V segment lost 5 bases, leaving 18 bases of the junction unmatched. From germline, CDR1 is MNHEY and CDR2 SVGEGT. The CDR3 totals 18 residues. CDR3 coding DNA: TGTGCCAGCAGTGGACGACCGGGGCAAGCGGGACGCACCTACGAGCAGTACTTC. It translates to CASSGRPGQAGRTYEQYF.

There are many counts of this clonotype. This chain joins TRBV12-3 or TRBV12-4 and TRBJ1-2, with 7 nucleotides matching TRBD1. The length of the CDR3 is 15 residues. J lost 4 bases, V lost 6 bases, and 11 bases had no gene match. Here the CDR3 reads CASRGPQGYGYGYTF. CDR3 sequence (DNA): TGTGCCAGCAGGGGACCACAGGGGTACGGCTATGGCTACACCTTC.

This clonotype was seen only a few times. The genes are TRBV29-1 and TRBJ2-7; 9 bases agree with TRBD1. CDR3 size: 13 residues. From germline, CDR1 is SQVTM and CDR2 ANQGSEA. The J segment lost 3 bases and the V segment lost 5 bases, leaving 5 bases of the junction unmatched. The CDR3 DNA reads as TGCAGCGTTAGCCGGGACAGGGACTACGAGCAGTACTTC. This gives the protein CSVSRDRDYEQYF.

Many counts were recorded for this clonotype. The V gene is TRBV12-3 or TRBV12-4, the J gene TRBJ2-3; TRBD1 aligns across 9 bases. V trimming: 8 bases; J trimming: 5 bases; junction bases outside the gene matches: 14. The CDR3 totals 16 residues. CDR3 protein: CASSPLGTGYGDTQYF. The CDR3 coding sequence is TGTGCCAGCTCCCCCCTCGGGACAGGGTATGGAGATACGCAGTATTTT.

This clonotype was counted ten times or more. The chain carries TRBV5-1 and TRBJ2-5; TRBD1 might be the D (6 bases). CDR3 length equals 13 residues. Trimming stripped 6 bases from V and 2 bases from J, with 11 bases between. The germline gives CDR1 SGHRS, CDR2 YFSETQ. The CDR3 DNA follows: TGCGCCAGCAACTCAGGGGTTCAAGAGACCCAGTACTTC. Its translation is CASNSGVQETQYF.

This clonotype occurred many times. The rearrangement joins TRBV27 to TRBJ2-5; D is unresolved. The V and J ends lost 5 bases and 0 bases respectively, with 13 bases between them. The CDR3 has 15 residues. Germline CDR1 MNHEY, CDR2 SMNVEV (reference sequence). The CDR3: CASSPLIANQETQYF. DNA of the CDR3: TGTGCCAGCAGTCCTCTGATAGCTAACCAAGAGACCCAGTACTTC.

This clonotype has at least ten counts. The rearrangement links TRBV12-3 or TRBV12-4 to TRBJ2-3, with TRBD2 as a possible D gene (6 bases). CDR3 length: 16 amino acids. Trimming took off 5 bases at V and 3 bases at J, with 18 bases between the two ends. CDR3 sequence reads: CASSKGPSALTDTQYF. In DNA form, the CDR3 reads TGTGCCAGCAGTAAGGGGCCTAGCGCTTTAACAGATACGCAGTATTTT.

V gene TRBV5-1 combines with J gene TRBJ2-2; perhaps TRBD1 as D (6 bases). The germline gives CDR1 SGHRS, CDR2 YFSETQ. The CDR3 consists of 15 residues. V lost 2 bases and J 1 base, leaving 9 bases between the germline ends. In nucleotides, the CDR3 is TGCGCCAGCAGCTTTCGGGGACAGAACACCGGGGAGCTGTTTTTT. It codes for CASSFRGQNTGELFF. Full variable domain (missing parts from reference TRBV5-1 and TRBJ2-2): KAGVTQTPRYLIKTRGQQVTLSCSPISGHRSVSWYQQTPGQGLQFLFEYFSETQRNKGNFPGRFSGRQFSNSRSEMNVSTLELGDSALYLCASSFRGQNTGELFFGEGSRLTVL.

This chain joins TRBV4-2 and TRBJ2-1; D possibly uses TRBD1 or TRBD2 (6 bases each). This CDR3 is 17 amino acids long. The germline V and J ends were trimmed by 4 bases and 7 bases, with 23 bases remaining between them. Germline loops: CDR1 LGHNA, CDR2 YNFKEQ. CDR3 sequence reads: CASSLRMTGGLTNEQFF. CDR3 sequence (DNA): TGTGCCAGCAGCCTTCGCATGACCGGGGGCCTTACGAATGAGCAGTTCTTC.

The table lists this clonotype with a few counts. The chain has TRBV5-6 and TRBJ2-1; 7 nucleotides agree with TRBD1. The germline V gene has CDR1 SGHDT and CDR2 YYEEEE. The CDR3 length is 17 residues. Trimming removed 2 bases from V and 3 bases from J; junction bases left unmatched: 11. The CDR3 loop reads CASSFPPGTDFYNEQFF. For the CDR3, the DNA is TGTGCCAGCAGCTTTCCCCCCGGGACAGACTTCTACAATGAGCAGTTCTTC.

This clonotype showed up just a few times. The chain combines TRBV18 with TRBJ2-7; TRBD2 matches at 13 bases. Trimming cost V 1 base and J 5 bases; bases outside gene matches: 8. The CDR3 extends over 17 amino acids. The germline V gene has CDR1 KGHSH and CDR2 LQKENI. The CDR3 spells CASSPLGLAGENNEQYF. The DNA for the CDR3 is TGTGCCAGCTCACCACTAGGACTAGCGGGAGAGAATAACGAGCAGTACTTC.